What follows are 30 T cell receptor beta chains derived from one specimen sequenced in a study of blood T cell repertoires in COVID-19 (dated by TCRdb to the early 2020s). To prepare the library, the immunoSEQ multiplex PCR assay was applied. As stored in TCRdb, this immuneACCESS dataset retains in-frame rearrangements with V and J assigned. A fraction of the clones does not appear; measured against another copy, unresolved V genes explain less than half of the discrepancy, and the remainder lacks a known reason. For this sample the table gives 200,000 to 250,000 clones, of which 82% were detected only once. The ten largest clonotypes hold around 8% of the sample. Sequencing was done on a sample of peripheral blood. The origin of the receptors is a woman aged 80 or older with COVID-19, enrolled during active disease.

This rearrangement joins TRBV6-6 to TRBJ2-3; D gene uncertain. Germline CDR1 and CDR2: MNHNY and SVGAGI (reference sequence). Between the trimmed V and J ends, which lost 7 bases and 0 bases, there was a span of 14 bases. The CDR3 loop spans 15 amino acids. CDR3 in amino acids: CASTFDTSSTDTQYF. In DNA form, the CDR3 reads TGTGCCAGCACCTTTGACACCTCTAGCACAGATACGCAGTATTTT.

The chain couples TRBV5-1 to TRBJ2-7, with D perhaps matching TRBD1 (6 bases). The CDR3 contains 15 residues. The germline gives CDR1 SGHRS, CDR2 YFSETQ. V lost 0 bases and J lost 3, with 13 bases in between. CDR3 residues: CASSLAGTNLYEQYF. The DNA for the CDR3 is TGCGCCAGCAGCTTGGCCGGGACAAACCTCTACGAGCAGTACTTC.

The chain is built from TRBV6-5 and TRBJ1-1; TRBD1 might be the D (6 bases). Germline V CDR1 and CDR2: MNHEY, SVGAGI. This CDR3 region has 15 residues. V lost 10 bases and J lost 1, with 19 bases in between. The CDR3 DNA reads TGTGCCACAATGGCGGGGGGCAACCCGAACACTGAAGCTTTCTTT. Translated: CATMAGGNPNTEAFF.

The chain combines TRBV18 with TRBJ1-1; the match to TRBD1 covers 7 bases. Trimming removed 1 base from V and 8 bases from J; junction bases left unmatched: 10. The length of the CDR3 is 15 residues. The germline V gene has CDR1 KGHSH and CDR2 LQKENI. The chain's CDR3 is CASSPQLLGGEEAFF. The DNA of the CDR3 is TGTGCCAGCTCACCACAGCTATTAGGGGGCGAGGAAGCTTTCTTT. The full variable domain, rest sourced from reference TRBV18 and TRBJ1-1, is NAGVMQNPRHLVRRRGQEARLRCSPMKGHSHVYWYRQLPEEGLKFMVYLQKENIIDESGMPKERFSAEFPKEGPSILRIQQVVRGDSAAYFCASSPQLLGGEEAFFGQGTRLTVV.

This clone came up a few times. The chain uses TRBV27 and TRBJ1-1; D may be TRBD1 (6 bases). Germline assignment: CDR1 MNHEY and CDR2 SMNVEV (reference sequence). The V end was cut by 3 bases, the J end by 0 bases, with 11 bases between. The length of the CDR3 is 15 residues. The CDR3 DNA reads TGTGCCAGCAGTTTTTCGGACAGATTGAACACTGAAGCTTTCTTT. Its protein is CASSFSDRLNTEAFF.

The CDR3 DNA follows: TGTGCCGGAGCGACTAGCGGGACCACAGATACGCAGTATTTT. Translating it yields CAGATSGTTDTQYF. V usage is TRBV6-5 and J usage is TRBJ2-3, with 11 bases fitting TRBD2. Per the germline V gene, CDR1 is MNHEY and CDR2 is SVGAGI. Unmatched junction bases numbered 6, after V lost 11 bases and J lost 2 bases. The CDR3 extends over 14 amino acids.

The CDR3 nucleotides read TGTGCCAGCAGACCAACAGGGGGCACTGGGGAGCTGTTTTTT. As protein: CASRPTGGTGELFF. The chain employs TRBV6-5 and TRBJ2-2; 9 bases line up with TRBD1. V was clipped by 6 bases and J by 8 bases; unmatched bases: 7. The CDR3 is 14 residues long. Per the germline V gene, CDR1 is MNHEY and CDR2 is SVGAGI.

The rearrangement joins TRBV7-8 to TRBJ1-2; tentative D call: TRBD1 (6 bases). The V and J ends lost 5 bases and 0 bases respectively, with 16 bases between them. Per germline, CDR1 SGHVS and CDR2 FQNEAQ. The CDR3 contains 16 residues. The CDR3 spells CASSPGEGVSNYGYTF. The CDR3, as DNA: TGTGCCAGCAGCCCGGGCGAGGGGGTTTCTAACTATGGCTACACCTTC.

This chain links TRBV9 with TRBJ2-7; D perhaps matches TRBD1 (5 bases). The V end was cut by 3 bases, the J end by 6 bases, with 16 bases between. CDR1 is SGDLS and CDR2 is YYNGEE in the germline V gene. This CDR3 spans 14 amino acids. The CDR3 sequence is CASSAGPSQREQYF. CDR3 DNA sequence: TGTGCCAGCAGCGCAGGGCCGTCCCAGCGCGAGCAGTACTTC.

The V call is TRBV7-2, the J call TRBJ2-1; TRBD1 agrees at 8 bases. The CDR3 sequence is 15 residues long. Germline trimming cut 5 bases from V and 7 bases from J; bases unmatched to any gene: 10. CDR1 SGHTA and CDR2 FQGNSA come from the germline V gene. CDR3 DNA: TGTGCCAGCAGCCAATCAGGGGGCCCAGGTAATGAGCAGTTCTTC. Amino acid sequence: CASSQSGGPGNEQFF.

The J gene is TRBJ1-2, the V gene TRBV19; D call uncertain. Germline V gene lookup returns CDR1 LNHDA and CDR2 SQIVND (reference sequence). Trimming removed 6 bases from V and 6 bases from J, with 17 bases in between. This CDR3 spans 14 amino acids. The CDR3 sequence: CASRVLREADGYTF. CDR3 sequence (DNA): TGTGCCAGTAGGGTTTTGAGGGAGGCGGATGGCTACACCTTC.

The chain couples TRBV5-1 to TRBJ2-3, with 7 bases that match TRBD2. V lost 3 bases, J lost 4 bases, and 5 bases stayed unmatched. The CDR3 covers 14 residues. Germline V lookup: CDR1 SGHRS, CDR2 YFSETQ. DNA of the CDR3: TGCGCCAGCAGCTCAGAGCGGGGCTCAGATACGCAGTATTTT. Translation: CASSSERGSDTQYF.

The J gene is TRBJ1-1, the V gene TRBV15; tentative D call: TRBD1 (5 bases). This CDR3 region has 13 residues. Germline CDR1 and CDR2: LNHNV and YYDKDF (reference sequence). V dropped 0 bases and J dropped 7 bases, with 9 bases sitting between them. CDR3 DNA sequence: TGTGCCACCAGCAGAGATGGCGGGGGTGAAGCTTTCTTT. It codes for CATSRDGGGEAFF.

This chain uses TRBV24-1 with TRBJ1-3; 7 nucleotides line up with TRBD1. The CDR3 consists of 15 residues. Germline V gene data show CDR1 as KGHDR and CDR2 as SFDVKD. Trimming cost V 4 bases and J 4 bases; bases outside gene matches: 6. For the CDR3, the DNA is TGTGCCACCAGTGACCGGGACAGCCGGGGAAACACCATATATTTT. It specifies CATSDRDSRGNTIYF.

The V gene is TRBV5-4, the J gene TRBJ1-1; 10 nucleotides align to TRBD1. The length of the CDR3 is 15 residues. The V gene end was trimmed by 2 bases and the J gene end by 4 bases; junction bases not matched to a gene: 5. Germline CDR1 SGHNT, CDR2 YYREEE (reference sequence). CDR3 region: CASSFRTGGSTEAFF. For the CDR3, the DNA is TGTGCCAGCAGCTTCAGGACAGGGGGTTCCACTGAAGCTTTCTTT.

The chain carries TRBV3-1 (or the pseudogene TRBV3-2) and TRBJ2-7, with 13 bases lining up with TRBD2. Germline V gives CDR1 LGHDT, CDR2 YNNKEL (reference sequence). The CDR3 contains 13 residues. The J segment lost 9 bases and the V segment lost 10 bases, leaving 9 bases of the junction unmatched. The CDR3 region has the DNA TGTGCCACCGCGACTAGCGGGGGGATGGGGCAGTACTTC. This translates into CATATSGGMGQYF.

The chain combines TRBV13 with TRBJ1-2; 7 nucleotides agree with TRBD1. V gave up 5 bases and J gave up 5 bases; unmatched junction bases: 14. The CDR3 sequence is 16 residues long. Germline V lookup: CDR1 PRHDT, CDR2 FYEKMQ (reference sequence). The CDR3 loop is CASSIRDSSLIYGYTF. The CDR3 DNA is TGTGCCAGCAGCATTCGGGACAGTTCTCTTATTTATGGCTACACCTTC.

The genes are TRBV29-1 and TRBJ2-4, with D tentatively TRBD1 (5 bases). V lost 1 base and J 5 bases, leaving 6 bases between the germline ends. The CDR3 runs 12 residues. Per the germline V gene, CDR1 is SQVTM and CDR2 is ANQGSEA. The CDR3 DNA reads TGCAGCGTTGAAGGACAGCAAAACATTCAGTACTTC. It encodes CSVEGQQNIQYF.

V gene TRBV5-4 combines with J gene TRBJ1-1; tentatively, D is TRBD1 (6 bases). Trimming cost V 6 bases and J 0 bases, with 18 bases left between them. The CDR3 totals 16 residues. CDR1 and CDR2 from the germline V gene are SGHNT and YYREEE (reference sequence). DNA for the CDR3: TGTGCCAGCAACTCCCGAGGGGGAGTCATGAACACTGAAGCTTTCTTT. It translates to CASNSRGGVMNTEAFF.

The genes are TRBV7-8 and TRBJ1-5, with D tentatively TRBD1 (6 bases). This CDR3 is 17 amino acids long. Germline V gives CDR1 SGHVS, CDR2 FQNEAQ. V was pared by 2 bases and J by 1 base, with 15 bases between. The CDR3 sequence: CASSLRGGAMSNQPQHF. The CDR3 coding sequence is TGTGCCAGCAGCTTACGCGGGGGCGCTATGAGCAATCAGCCCCAGCATTTT.

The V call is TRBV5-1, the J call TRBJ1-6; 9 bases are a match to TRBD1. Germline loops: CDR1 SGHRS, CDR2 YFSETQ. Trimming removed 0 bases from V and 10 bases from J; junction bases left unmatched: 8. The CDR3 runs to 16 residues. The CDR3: CASSLDGTGQGSPLHF. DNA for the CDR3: TGCGCCAGCAGCTTGGATGGGACAGGGCAGGGATCACCCCTCCACTTT.

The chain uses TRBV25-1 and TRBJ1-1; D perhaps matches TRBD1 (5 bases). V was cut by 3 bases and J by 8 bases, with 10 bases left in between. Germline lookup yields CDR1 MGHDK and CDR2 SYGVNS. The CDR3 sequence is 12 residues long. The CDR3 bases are TGTGCCAGCAGTGACAACAGGATAGAAGCTTTCTTT. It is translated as CASSDNRIEAFF.

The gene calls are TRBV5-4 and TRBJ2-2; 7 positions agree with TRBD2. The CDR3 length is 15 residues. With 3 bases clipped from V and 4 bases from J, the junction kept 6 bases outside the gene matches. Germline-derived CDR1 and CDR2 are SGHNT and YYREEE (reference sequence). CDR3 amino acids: CASSWGGPSTGELFF. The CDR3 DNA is TGTGCCAGCAGCTGGGGAGGGCCGAGCACCGGGGAGCTGTTTTTT. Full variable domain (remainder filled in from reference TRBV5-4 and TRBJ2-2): ETGVTQSPTHLIKTRGQQVTLRCSSQSGHNTVSWYQQALGQGPQFIFQYYREEENGRGNFPPRFSGLQFPNYSSELNVNALELDDSALYLCASSWGGPSTGELFFGEGSRLTVL.

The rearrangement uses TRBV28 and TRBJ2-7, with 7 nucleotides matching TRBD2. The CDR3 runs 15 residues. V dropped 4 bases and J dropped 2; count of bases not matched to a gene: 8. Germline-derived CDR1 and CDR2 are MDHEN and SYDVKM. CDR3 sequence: CASSSQGAGAYEQYF. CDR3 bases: TGTGCCAGCAGTTCCCAAGGGGCGGGAGCCTACGAGCAGTACTTC.

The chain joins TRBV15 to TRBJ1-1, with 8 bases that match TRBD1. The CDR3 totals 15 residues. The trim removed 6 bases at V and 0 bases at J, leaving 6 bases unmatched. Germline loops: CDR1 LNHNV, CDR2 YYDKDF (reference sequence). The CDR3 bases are TGTGCCACCAGACGACAGGGGAACATGAACACTGAAGCTTTCTTT. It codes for CATRRQGNMNTEAFF. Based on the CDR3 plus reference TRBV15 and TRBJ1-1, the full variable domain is DAMVIQNPRYQVTQFGKPVTLSCSQTLNHNVMYWYQQKSSQAPKLLFHYYDKDFNNEADTPDNFQSRRPNTSFCFLDIRSPGLGDTAMYLCATRRQGNMNTEAFFGQGTRLTVV.

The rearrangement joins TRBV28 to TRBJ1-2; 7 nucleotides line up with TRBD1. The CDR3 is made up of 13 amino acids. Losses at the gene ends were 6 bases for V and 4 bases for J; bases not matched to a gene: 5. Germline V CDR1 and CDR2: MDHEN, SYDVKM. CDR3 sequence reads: CASSRQGPYGYTF. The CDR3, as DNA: TGTGCCAGCAGCCGACAGGGTCCCTATGGCTACACCTTC.

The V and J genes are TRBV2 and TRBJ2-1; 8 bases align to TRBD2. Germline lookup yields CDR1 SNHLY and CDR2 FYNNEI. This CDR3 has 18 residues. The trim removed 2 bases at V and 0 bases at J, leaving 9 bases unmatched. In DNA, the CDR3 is TGTGCCAGCAGTGAACGTCTAGCGGGCACTAGCTCCTACAATGAGCAGTTCTTC. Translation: CASSERLAGTSSYNEQFF.

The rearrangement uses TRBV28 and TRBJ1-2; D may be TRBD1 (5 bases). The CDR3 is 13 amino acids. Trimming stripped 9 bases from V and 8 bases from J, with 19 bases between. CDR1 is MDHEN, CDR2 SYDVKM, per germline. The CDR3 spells CASSFAGKRGYTF. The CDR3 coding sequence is TGTGCCAGTTCCTTCGCAGGGAAGCGCGGCTACACCTTC.

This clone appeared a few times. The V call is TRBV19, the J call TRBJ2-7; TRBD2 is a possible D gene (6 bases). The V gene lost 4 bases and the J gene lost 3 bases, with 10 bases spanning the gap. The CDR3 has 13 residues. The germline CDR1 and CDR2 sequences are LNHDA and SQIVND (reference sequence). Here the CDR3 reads CASSTGDHYEQYF. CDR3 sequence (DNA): TGTGCCAGTAGTACGGGGGACCACTACGAGCAGTACTTC. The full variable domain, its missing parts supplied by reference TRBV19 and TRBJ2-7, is DGGITQSPKYLFRKEGQNVTLSCEQNLNHDAMYWYRQDPGQGLRLIYYSQIVNDFQKGDIAEGYSVSREKKESFPLTVTSAQKNPTAFYLCASSTGDHYEQYFGPGTRLTVT.

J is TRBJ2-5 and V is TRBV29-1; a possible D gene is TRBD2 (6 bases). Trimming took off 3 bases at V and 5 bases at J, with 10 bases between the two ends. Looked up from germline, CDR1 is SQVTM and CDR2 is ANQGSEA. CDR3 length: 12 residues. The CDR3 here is CSVERLAETQYF. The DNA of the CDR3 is TGCAGCGTTGAGAGGCTAGCGGAGACCCAGTACTTC.